This T cell receptor beta chain was captured in a study of early T cells in non-severe SARS-CoV-2 infection listed by TCRdb under 2021. The study in broad terms: Because TCR sequencing relied on bulk RNA taken from unsorted whole blood, pairing of alpha and beta chains was not possible. The research as a whole found: Matching against VDJdb was skewed toward anti-spike CD8 responses, likely underestimated virus-specific expansions, and missed private and CD4 specificities.

Only a few counts were recorded for this clonotype. Its cognate antigen has yet to be identified. Base qualities are not at hand, and no much larger clone is one base apart. Set within a cohort of healthcare workers in London, UK, this nested case-control study involved weekly PCR testing of nasopharyngeal swabs along with blood sampling. Healthcare workers were enrolled in the week of the UK lockdown, from 23 to 31 March 2020, and were followed every week for up to about 16 weeks. Libraries were built with 5' RACE. Sequencer: NextSeq 500. Unique molecular identifiers were attached to individual cDNA molecules in the TCR library protocol so that sequencing error and PCR bias could be corrected. TCR alpha and beta chains were both sequenced, and the abundances of alpha and beta sequences in each sample were closely correlated with each other. The authors' pipeline ran thus. V gene, J gene and CDR3 annotation of TCR sequences was performed with Decombinator V4. TCRs were defined as expanded if a significant change between any two time points was detected under a Poisson model with p below 0.0001. Abundances of TCRs were expressed as counts per million after normalisation to the total number of TCRs sequenced in each sample. TRAV1-2 paired with TRAJ12, TRAJ20 or TRAJ33 defined MAIT TCRs, while TRAV10 paired with TRAJ18 defined iNKT TCRs. VDJdb, accessed on 1 November 2021, was searched for TCRs annotated for CMV, EBV and SARS-CoV-2, and TCRs annotated for more than one antigen were excluded. Through fastp at Q25 and MiXCR, TCRdb rebuilt clones from the public reads, retaining in-frame beta chains. Rows matching on CDR3 protein sequence are summarized as one entry with the most common DNA and genes. Here the V and J calls rest on TCRdb's processing, not on the authors' analysis. In all, the sample holds approximately 120,000 distinct CDR3 sequences, and about 15% of those were seen once. Together, the top ten hold just over 20% of the sample.

The CDR3 goes from the cysteine to the phenylalanine over 14 residues. The entry retains the CDR3 DNA only, 42 bases that are in frame from base 1. CDR1 SGHRS and CDR2 YFSETQ were looked up in the germline V gene. V lost 4 bases and J lost 6 bases; the stretch between them is 17 bases long. Recombination linked TRBV5-1 to TRBJ2-7, with TRBD1 perhaps the D gene, on 6 matching bases. Sequenced sample: whole blood. This receptor was obtained from an adult who was a healthcare worker with PCR-confirmed SARS-CoV-2 infection or an uninfected control (not recorded which). The CDR3 protein: CASSPSGDYGEQYF. The nucleotide sequence reads TGCGCCAGCAGCCCTTCAGGGGATTATGGCGAGCAGTACTTC.